This is a list of T cell receptor beta chains from one sample in a study of blood T cell repertoires in COVID-19. Assay used: immunoSEQ multiplex PCR; TCRdb lists only in-frame clones, some missing. The data hold 130,000 to 150,000 clones, with roughly 82% observed a single time. The sample was peripheral blood. Every receptor here comes from a man of 80 years or more with acute or convalescent COVID-19. Each CDR3 is given with its conserved first and last residue. Fields, in order: D gene, J gene, V gene, CDR3 protein, CDR3 DNA. The D gene is left open where the match is weak.

>TRBD1|TRBJ1-5|TRBV19
CASRDRTTQPQHF
TGTGCCAGCCGGGACAGGACGACGCAGCCCCAGCATTTT
>.|TRBJ1-4|TRBV28
CASRVRGSNEKLFF
TGTGCCAGCAGGGTCAGGGGCTCTAATGAAAAACTGTTTTTT
>TRBD2|TRBJ2-3|TRBV5-1
CASSPRTSGGHRFSTDTQYF
TGCGCCAGCAGCCCGCGGACTAGCGGGGGGCACCGATTCAGCACAGATACGCAGTATTTT
>TRBD1|TRBJ1-1|TRBV15
CATSRTGTGGRTEAFF
TGTGCCACCAGCAGAACAGGGACAGGGGGTAGAACTGAAGCTTTCTTT
>TRBD1|TRBJ1-4|TRBV19
CASSPDRGEEKLFF
TGTGCCAGTTCCCCGGACAGGGGTGAAGAAAAACTGTTTTTT
>.|TRBJ2-5|TRBV3-1/TRBV3-2
CASSQAAVNTQYF
TGTGCCAGCAGCCAGGCGGCGGTGAACACCCAGTACTTC
>.|TRBJ1-3|TRBV28
CASSFLPGDGNTIYF
TGTGCCAGCAGTTTTCTACCAGGGGATGGAAACACCATATATTTT
>.|TRBJ1-4|TRBV28
CASSPPGTYNEKLFF
TGTGCCAGCAGTCCGCCCGGGACATACAATGAAAAACTGTTTTTT
>TRBD1|TRBJ2-5|TRBV6-2/TRBV6-3
CASSSSRDRRETQYF
TGTGCCAGCAGTTCTTCCCGGGACAGAAGAGAGACCCAGTACTTC
>TRBD1|TRBJ1-1|TRBV29-1
CSVGQGVGTEAFF
TGCAGCGTGGGACAGGGGGTCGGCACTGAAGCTTTCTTT
>.|TRBJ1-2|TRBV29-1
CSVQGSFPDNYGYTF
TGCAGCGTTCAGGGTAGCTTCCCGGATAACTATGGCTACACCTTC